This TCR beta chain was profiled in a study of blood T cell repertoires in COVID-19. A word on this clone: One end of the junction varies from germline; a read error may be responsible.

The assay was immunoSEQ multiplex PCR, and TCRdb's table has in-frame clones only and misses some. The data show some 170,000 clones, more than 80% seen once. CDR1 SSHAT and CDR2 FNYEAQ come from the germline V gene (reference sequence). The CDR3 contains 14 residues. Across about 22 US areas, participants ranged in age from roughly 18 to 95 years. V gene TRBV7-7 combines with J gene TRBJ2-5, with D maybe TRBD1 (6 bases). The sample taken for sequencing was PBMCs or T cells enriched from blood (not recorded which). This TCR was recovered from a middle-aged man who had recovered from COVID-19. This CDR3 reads CASSPTGSQETQYF. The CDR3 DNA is TGTGCTAGCAGCCCTACAGGGTCCCAAGAGACCCAGTACTTC.